Sequencing of this T cell receptor beta chain was carried out in a study of blood T cell repertoires in COVID-19 (dated by TCRdb to the early 2020s). General notes on the study: The collaborator samples originated in the United States, Italy and Spain and spanned the acute and convalescent phases of COVID-19. The material from the prospective study consisted of cDNA or gDNA derived from T cells, B-cell-depleted T cells, or PBMCs. Deeply sampled blood TCRbeta repertoires from subjects exposed to, actively infected with, or recovered from COVID-19 were included in the dataset. The repertoires were released in a freely available public database intended as a resource for research on the immune response to SARS-CoV-2. The samples were drawn from the first 160 participants of the ongoing ImmuneRACE study and from 950 to 1,500 subjects provided by 6 global collaborators. A de-identified subject ID, COVID-19 status, age in years and sex were almost always included in the sample metadata. Where available, HLA class I and class II types were taken from metadata supplied by the sample provider and were not determined by assay-based typing. Study-level results and caveats: The quantity of clinical and demographic metadata differed by source and by participant and was supplied without curation.

The collaborating institutions used their own protocols to collect whole blood in K2EDTA tubes. Collaborator samples were shipped for TCRbeta analysis as frozen whole blood, isolated PBMCs, or DNA extracted from either sample type. In regard to this clone: The antigen this receptor binds is unknown. No per-base quality is available; no much larger clone lies one base away.

TCRbeta CDR3 regions were amplified from genomic DNA by means of the immunoSEQ Assay, a bias-controlled multiplex PCR. Per the original workflow: Nucleated cell counts per sample were estimated from amplification of reference gene primers within the assay. To quantify the absolute abundance of each unique TCRbeta CDR3 rearrangement, sequence reads were collapsed and filtered. For each sample, productive Simpson clonality was calculated as the square root of Simpson's diversity index over productive rearrangements. As stored in TCRdb, this immuneACCESS dataset retains in-frame rearrangements with V and J assigned. A fraction of the clones does not appear; measured against another copy, unresolved V genes explain less than half of the discrepancy, and the remainder lacks a known reason. V and J calls and clone size are given by that table; D and trimming were obtained from the DNA. Present in this sample are 210,000 or so clones, 82% of which were seen just once. Of the sample, 9.5% to 15% is held by the ten largest clones.

The sample was peripheral blood. The TCR comes from a woman aged 40-49 years with acute or convalescent COVID-19.

The DNA is TGTGCCAGCAGTCTCCGGGACAGCTTTAATCGGGGCGGGGAGCTGTTTTTT. Its translation reads: CASSLRDSFNRGGELFF. Recombination joined TRBV28 with TRBJ2-2; TRBD1 fits 7 bases in the junction. The CDR3 measures 17 amino acids from cysteine to phenylalanine. Just the 51-base CDR3 DNA is kept, in frame starting at base 1. V and J are trimmed by 5 bases and 7 bases, and the gene matches miss 16 bases of the junction. CDR1 and CDR2, per the germline V gene, are MDHEN and SYDVKM.